Shown below are 20 T cell receptor beta chains from a single sample sequenced in a study of CXCR3-negative and CXCR3-positive naive CD8 T cells. Their antigen targets remain unknown. UMI-labeled TRB cDNA libraries were prepared by 5' RACE. TCRdb processed the 5' RACE reads again and assigns one entry to each CDR3 protein, with no DNA. Reported are tens of thousands of distinct CDR3 sequences; the ten largest clones contain around 4.9%. Whole-study findings and limits: The study found more hydrophobic TRB CDR3s in CXCR3-positive naive cells than in CXCR3-negative naive cells.

Sequencing was performed on naive CXCR3+ CD8+ T cells from blood. Subset specified: CD45RO-CCR7+CD27+CD95- naive CD8+ T cells expressing CXCR3 (TNR3+). These receptors were collected from a human donor in good health. Some clones in this sample may be carry-over from other donors' samples.

The chain employs TRBV6-6 and TRBJ1-2. This CDR3 is built from 12 residues. Germline V gene sequence: CDR1 MNHNY, CDR2 SVGAGI (reference sequence). CDR3 residues: CASSRGDYGYTF.

The chain employs TRBV12-3 or TRBV12-4 and TRBJ2-5; the TCRdb D gene call, TRBD2, has no DNA to confirm it. This CDR3 comprises 13 residues. The CDR3 reads CASTGLAMETQYF.

V and J are TRBV20-1 and TRBJ2-7; TCRdb's assignment of TRBD1 cannot be checked, as there is no DNA. This CDR3 comprises 15 residues. Per the germline V gene, CDR1 is DFQATT and CDR2 is SNEGSKA (reference sequence). The CDR3 loop is CSARSNLPRGDEQYF.

The genes are TRBV5-1 and TRBJ2-4. Germline assignment: CDR1 SGHRS and CDR2 YFSETQ. This CDR3 spans 13 amino acids. The CDR3 reads CASSWTSVDIQYF.

This chain joins TRBV10-3 and TRBJ2-2; TCRdb's D gene call, TRBD1, goes unchecked for lack of DNA. This CDR3 is 16 amino acids long. Germline V gene lookup returns CDR1 ENHRY and CDR2 SYGVKD. The CDR3 region is CAISAAGVDLTGELFF.

The rearrangement joins TRBV6-5 to TRBJ2-1; TCRdb returns TRBD1, unconfirmable since there is no DNA. Germline-derived CDR1 and CDR2 are MNHEY and SVGAGI. CDR3 size: 15 residues. Here the CDR3 reads CASSLDRGGIYEQFF.

The chain couples TRBV21-1 to TRBJ2-2. TRBV21-1 is assigned pseudogene status. The CDR3 runs to 19 residues. CDR3: CASSKQIPRIKRRTGELFF.

The chain combines TRBV12-3 or TRBV12-4 with TRBJ2-1; the D call of TRBD1 rests on TCRdb alone, since no DNA is present to check it. The CDR3 spans 14 residues. Here the CDR3 reads CASRTTGELNEQFF.

The chain employs TRBV7-9 and TRBJ2-7; without DNA, the TCRdb call of TRBD1 cannot be checked. Germline assignment: CDR1 SEHNR and CDR2 FQNEAQ (reference sequence). This CDR3 comprises 14 residues. The CDR3 spells CASSSGTDSYEQYF.

This sequence joins TRBV2 and TRBJ2-1; the TCRdb call, TRBD2, lacks DNA for checking. Germline CDR1 and CDR2: SNHLY and FYNNEI. The CDR3 is 15 amino acids. Here the CDR3 reads CASSDLAGANNEQFF.

The V call is TRBV7-9, the J call TRBJ2-3. This CDR3 has 13 amino acids. Germline lookup yields CDR1 SEHNR and CDR2 FQNEAQ (reference sequence). This chain's CDR3 is CATELASTDTQYF.

The chain carries TRBV29-1 and TRBJ1-1; TCRdb reports TRBD1, a call that lacks DNA to check it against. The length of the CDR3 is 17 residues. CDR1 and CDR2 from the germline V gene are SQVTM and ANQGSEA. Here the CDR3 reads CSVEDSERQAVNTEAFF.

This chain links TRBV4-3 with TRBJ2-1; the D call from TCRdb, TRBD1, cannot be confirmed without DNA. CDR3 length: 15 amino acids. The V gene's germline CDR1 is LGHNA and CDR2 YSLEER. The CDR3 reads CASSPATGLVGGQFF.

The chain uses TRBV12-3 or TRBV12-4 and TRBJ2-7. CDR3 length equals 13 residues. This chain's CDR3 is CASSSQGVHEQYF.

The chain's CDR3 is CASTWDRGGYNEQFF. The rearrangement links TRBV13 to TRBJ2-1; the TCRdb D gene call, TRBD2, has no DNA to confirm it. Germline V gene lookup returns CDR1 PRHDT and CDR2 FYEKMQ (reference sequence). This CDR3 spans 15 amino acids.

The chain carries TRBV29-1 and TRBJ2-4; TCRdb's D call of TRBD1 is untestable without DNA. The V gene's germline CDR1 is SQVTM and CDR2 ANQGSEA. This CDR3 has 12 residues. The CDR3 sequence is CSVVEEGGIQYF.

The J gene is TRBJ2-1, the V gene TRBV4-2; absent DNA, TCRdb's TRBD1 call cannot be checked. The CDR3 has 15 amino acids. CDR1 LGHNA and CDR2 YNFKEQ come from the germline V gene. CDR3 protein: CASSPAGQGNNEQFF.

The V call is TRBV20-1, the J call TRBJ2-7; there is no DNA to check the TCRdb D call of TRBD1. Germline loops: CDR1 DFQATT, CDR2 SNEGSKA (reference sequence). This CDR3 region has 16 residues. CDR3 in amino acids: CSARDLEGAVAYEQYF.

This chain joins TRBV6-6 and TRBJ2-5; checking the TCRdb D call of TRBD1 is not possible without DNA. CDR3 length equals 15 residues. Germline CDR1 MNHNY, CDR2 SVGAGI (reference sequence). This CDR3 reads CASSPGTGGVETQYF.

J is TRBJ2-1 and V is TRBV7-6; as DNA is missing, the TRBD1 call by TCRdb cannot be tested. Germline lookup yields CDR1 SGHVS and CDR2 FNYEAQ. This CDR3 is built from 16 residues. CDR3 amino acids: CASRLDRPCCYNEQFF. Combining the CDR3 with reference TRBV7-6 and TRBJ2-1 gives the whole variable domain GAGVSQSPRYKVTKRGQDVALRCDPISGHVSLYWYRQALGQGPEFLTYFNYEAQQDKSGLPNDRFSAERPEGSISTLTIQRTEQRDSAMYRCASRLDRPCCYNEQFFGPGTRLTVL.